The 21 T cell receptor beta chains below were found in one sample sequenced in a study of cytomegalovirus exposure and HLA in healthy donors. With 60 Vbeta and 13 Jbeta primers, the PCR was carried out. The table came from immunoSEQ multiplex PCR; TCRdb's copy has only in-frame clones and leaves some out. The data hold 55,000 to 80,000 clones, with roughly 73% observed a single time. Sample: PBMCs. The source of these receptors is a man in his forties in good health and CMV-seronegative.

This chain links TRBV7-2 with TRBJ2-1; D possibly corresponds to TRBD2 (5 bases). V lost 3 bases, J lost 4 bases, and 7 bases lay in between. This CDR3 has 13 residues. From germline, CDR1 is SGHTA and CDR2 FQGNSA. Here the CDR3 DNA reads TGTGCCAGCAGCTTCGGACTTTACAATGAGCAGTTCTTC. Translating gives CASSFGLYNEQFF. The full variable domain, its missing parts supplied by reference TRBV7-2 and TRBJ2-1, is GAGVSQSPSNKVTEKGKDVELRCDPISGHTALYWYRQSLGQGLEFLIYFQGNSAPDKSGLPSDRFSAERTGGSVSTLTIQRTQQEDSAVYLCASSFGLYNEQFFGPGTRLTVL.

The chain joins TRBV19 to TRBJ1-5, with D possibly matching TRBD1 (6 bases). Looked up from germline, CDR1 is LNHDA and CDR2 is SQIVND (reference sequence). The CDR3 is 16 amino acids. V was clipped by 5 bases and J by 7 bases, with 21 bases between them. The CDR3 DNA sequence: TGTGCCAGTAGTGTTTCAGGGGACCCGGTCTACCAGCCCCAGCATTTT. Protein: CASSVSGDPVYQPQHF.

The CDR3 DNA reads TGTGCCAGCAGTTCCCGGGACACCTCGTGGGCTTTCTTT. It yields the protein CASSSRDTSWAFF. This sequence joins TRBV27 and TRBJ1-1, with D possibly being TRBD1 (6 bases). V was trimmed by 4 bases and J by 11 bases, leaving 17 bases between them. The CDR3 has 13 residues. The germline gives CDR1 MNHEY, CDR2 SMNVEV (reference sequence).

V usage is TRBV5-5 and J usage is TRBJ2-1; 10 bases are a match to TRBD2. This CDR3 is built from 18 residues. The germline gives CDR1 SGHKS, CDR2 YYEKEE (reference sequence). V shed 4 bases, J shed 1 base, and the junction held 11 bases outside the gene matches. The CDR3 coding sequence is TGTGCCAGCAGCCCGAAGGTGGGACTAGCGCCATCCTACAATGAGCAGTTCTTC. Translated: CASSPKVGLAPSYNEQFF.

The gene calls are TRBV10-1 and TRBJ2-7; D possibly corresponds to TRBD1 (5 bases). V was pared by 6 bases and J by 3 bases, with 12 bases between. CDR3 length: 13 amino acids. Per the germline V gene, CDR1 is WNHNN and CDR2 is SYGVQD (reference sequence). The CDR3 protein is CASRPDSIYEQYF. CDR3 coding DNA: TGCGCCAGCAGGCCCGACAGTATCTACGAGCAGTACTTC.

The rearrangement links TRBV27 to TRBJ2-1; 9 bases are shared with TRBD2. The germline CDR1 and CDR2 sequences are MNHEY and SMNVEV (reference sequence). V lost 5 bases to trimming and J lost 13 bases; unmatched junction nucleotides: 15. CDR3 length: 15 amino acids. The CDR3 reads CASSPTGLARGYQFF. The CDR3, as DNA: TGTGCCAGCAGTCCGACTGGACTAGCGAGGGGGTACCAGTTCTTC.

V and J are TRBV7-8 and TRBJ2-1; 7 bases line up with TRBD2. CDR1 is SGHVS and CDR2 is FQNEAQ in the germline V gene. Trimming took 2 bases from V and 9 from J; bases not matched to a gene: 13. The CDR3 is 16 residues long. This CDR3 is CASSLSVSAGEGEQFF. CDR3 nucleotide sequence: TGTGCCAGCAGCTTATCGGTCTCCGCGGGAGAAGGTGAGCAGTTCTTC. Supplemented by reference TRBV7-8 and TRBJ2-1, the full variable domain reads GAGVSQSPRYKVAKRGQDVALRCDPISGHVSLFWYQQALGQGPEFLTYFQNEAQLDKSGLPSDRFFAERPEGSVSTLKIQRTQQEDSAVYLCASSLSVSAGEGEQFFGPGTRLTVL.

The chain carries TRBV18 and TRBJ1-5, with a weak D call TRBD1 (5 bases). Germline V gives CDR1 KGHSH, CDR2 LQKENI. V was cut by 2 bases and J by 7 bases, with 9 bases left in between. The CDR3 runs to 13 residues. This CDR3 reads CASSPDPGQPQHF. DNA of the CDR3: TGTGCCAGCTCACCAGACCCAGGGCAGCCCCAGCATTTT.

DNA for the CDR3: TGTGCCGCAGGAGAGCAGTACTTC. Translated: CAAGEQYF. V gene TRBV6-4 combines with J gene TRBJ2-7; D is unclear. V was clipped by 11 bases and J by 7 bases, with 6 bases between them. Germline V lookup: CDR1 MRHNA, CDR2 SNTAGT. This CDR3 is built from 8 residues.

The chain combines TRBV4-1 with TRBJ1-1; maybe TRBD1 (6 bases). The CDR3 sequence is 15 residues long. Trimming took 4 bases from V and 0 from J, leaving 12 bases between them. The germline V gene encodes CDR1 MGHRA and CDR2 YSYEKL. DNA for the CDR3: TGCGCCAGCAGCCCCAGGGGTACGATGAACACTGAAGCTTTCTTT. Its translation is CASSPRGTMNTEAFF.

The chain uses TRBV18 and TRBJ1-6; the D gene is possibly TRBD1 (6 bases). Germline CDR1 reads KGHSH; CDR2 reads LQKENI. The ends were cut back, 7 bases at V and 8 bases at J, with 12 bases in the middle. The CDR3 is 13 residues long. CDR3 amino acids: CASLQGVDSPLHF. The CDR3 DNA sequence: TGTGCCAGCTTACAGGGTGTTGATTCACCCCTCCACTTT.

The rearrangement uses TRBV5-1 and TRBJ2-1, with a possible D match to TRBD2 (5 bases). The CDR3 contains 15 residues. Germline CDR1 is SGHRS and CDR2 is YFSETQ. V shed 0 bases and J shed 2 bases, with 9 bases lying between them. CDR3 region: CASSLEGDPYNEQFF. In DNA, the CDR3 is TGCGCCAGCAGCTTGGAGGGAGACCCCTACAATGAGCAGTTCTTC.

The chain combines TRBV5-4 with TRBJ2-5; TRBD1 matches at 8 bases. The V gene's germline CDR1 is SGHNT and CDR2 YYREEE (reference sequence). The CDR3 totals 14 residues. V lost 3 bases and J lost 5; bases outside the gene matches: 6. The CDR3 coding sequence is TGTGCCAGCAGCTCGACAGGGGCTGGGGAGACCCAGTACTTC. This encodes CASSSTGAGETQYF.

The CDR3: CASSLEGGMGNEQFF. CDR3 in DNA: TGCGCCAGCAGCTTGGAGGGCGGGATGGGGAATGAGCAGTTCTTC. The chain uses TRBV5-1 and TRBJ2-1; D may be TRBD2 (6 bases). The CDR3 length is 15 residues. Germline-derived CDR1 and CDR2 are SGHRS and YFSETQ. Trimming took 0 bases from V and 7 from J, leaving 14 bases between them.

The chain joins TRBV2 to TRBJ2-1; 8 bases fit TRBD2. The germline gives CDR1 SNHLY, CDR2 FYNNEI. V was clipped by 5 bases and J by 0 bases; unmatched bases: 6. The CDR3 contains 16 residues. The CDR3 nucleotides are TGTGCCAGCAGTCGGACCGGGACTAGCTCCTACAATGAGCAGTTCTTC. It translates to CASSRTGTSSYNEQFF.

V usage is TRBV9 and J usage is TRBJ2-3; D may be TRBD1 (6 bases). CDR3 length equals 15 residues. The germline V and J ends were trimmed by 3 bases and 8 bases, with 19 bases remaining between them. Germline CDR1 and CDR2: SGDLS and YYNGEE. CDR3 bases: TGTGCCAGCAGCGCACAGGGTATGGGGTCGGGTACGCAGTATTTT. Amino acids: CASSAQGMGSGTQYF.

The CDR3 DNA sequence: TGTGCCAGCAGACTAGGGGCGGGGTTAGAAGCTTTCTTT. Translating it yields CASRLGAGLEAFF. J is TRBJ1-1 and V is TRBV6-5; D may be TRBD1 (5 bases). The germline gives CDR1 MNHEY, CDR2 SVGAGI. V was pared by 6 bases and J by 8 bases, with 16 bases between. This CDR3 spans 13 amino acids.

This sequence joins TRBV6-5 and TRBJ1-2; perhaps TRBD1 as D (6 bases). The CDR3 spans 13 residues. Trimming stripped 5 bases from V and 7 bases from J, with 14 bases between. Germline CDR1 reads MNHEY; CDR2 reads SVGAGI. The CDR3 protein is CASSERGTSGYTF. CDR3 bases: TGTGCCAGCAGTGAAAGGGGGACAAGTGGCTACACCTTC.

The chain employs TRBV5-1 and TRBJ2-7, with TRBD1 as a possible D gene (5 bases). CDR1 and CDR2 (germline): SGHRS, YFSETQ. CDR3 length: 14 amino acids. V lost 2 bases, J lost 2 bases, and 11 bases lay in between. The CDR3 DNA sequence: TGCGCCAGCAGCTTTGGGCAGGGCACCTACGAGCAGTACTTC. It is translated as CASSFGQGTYEQYF.

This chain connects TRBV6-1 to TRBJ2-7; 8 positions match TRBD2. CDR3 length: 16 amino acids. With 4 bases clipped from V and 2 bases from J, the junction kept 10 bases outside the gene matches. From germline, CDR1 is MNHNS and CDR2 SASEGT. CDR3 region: CASSAGGSGGPYEQYF. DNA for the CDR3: TGTGCCAGCAGTGCCGGGGGGTCGGGGGGGCCCTACGAGCAGTACTTC.

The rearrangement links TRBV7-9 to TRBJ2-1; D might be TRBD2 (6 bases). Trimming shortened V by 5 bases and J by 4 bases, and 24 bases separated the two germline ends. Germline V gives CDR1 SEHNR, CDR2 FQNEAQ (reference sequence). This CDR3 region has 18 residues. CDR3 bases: TGTGCCAGCAGCACAAGGTTACCAGCGGGCAGCGATTACAATGAGCAGTTCTTC. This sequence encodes CASSTRLPAGSDYNEQFF.